A selection of T cell receptor beta chains follows, all from one sample in a study of OX40 agonist ivuxolimab in advanced cancers. TCRdb's table, derived via immunoSEQ multiplex PCR, lists solely in-frame clones and lacks some. The sample has tens of thousands of clones, around 85% seen once. The specimen was CD4+ or CD8+ T cells sorted from blood, collected in a trial of the OX40 agonist ivuxolimab. These receptors were taken from an adult with an advanced solid tumor such as melanoma, head and neck, liver or kidney cancer. Both conserved end residues are part of each CDR3. The D gene is left open where the match is weak. The size of a clone is reported for some rows only, either as once, few or many, or as a class for expanded clones.

d_gene,abundance,v_gene,j_gene,len,CDR3nt,CDR3aa
-,-,TRBV28,TRBJ2-3,11,TGTGCCAGCAGGTTCATGGATACGCAGTATTTT,CASRFMDTQYF
-,-,TRBV9,TRBJ1-4,14,TGTGCCAGCAGCGTCGGCCAGAATAATGAAAAACTGTTTTTT,CASSVGQNNEKLFF
-,-,TRBV7-3,TRBJ2-7,14,TGTGCCAGCAGCGTGGGGGACGGATCCTACGAGCAGTACTTC,CASSVGDGSYEQYF
-,-,TRBV7-8,TRBJ2-1,15,TGTGCCAGCAGCCGGAGGGACACCCTCTACAATGAGCAGTTCTTC,CASSRRDTLYNEQFF
-,once,TRBV29-1,TRBJ2-1,15,TGCAGCGCATTAGCCACAGGGAGCTCCTACAATGAGCAGTTCTTC,CSALATGSSYNEQFF
-,-,TRBV4-1,TRBJ1-5,16,TGCGCCAGCAGCCAAAAGCCTGGGGTCGGCAATCAGCCCCAGCATTTT,CASSQKPGVGNQPQHF
-,-,TRBV5-6,TRBJ1-2,12,TGTGCCACCCGCCCTGGGCTCGGAGGCTACACCTTC,CATRPGLGGYTF
TRBD2,-,TRBV11-2,TRBJ2-1,15,TGTGCCAGCAGCTATAGCGGGAGCTCCTACAATGAGCAGTTCTTC,CASSYSGSSYNEQFF
-,-,TRBV2,TRBJ1-5,12,TGTGCCAGCAGTCAGGAGGATCAGCCCCAGCATTTT,CASSQEDQPQHF
TRBD2,-,TRBV25-1,TRBJ2-5,14,TGTGCCGCCGGGGGACCCGCGGGAGTAGAGACCCAGTACTTC,CAAGGPAGVETQYF
TRBD1,-,TRBV2,TRBJ1-4,15,TGTGCCAGCAGTGATGGACAGGGGGCGGGTGAAAAACTGTTTTTT,CASSDGQGAGEKLFF
-,-,TRBV28,TRBJ1-5,15,TGTGCCAGCAGTTTGTCAGGGTATAGCAATCAGCCCCAGCATTTT,CASSLSGYSNQPQHF
TRBD1,-,TRBV6-1,TRBJ2-7,14,TGTGCCAGCAGTGAATCCGACAGGGGCTACGAGCAGTACTTC,CASSESDRGYEQYF
-,-,TRBV7-2,TRBJ1-3,13,TGTGCCAGCAGCTGGGACTCTGGAAACACCATATATTTT,CASSWDSGNTIYF
TRBD1,-,TRBV5-1,TRBJ2-7,14,TGCGCCAGCGGCTTCCGGGACAGCTCCTACGAGCAGTACTTC,CASGFRDSSYEQYF
-,-,TRBV19,TRBJ1-3,14,TGTGCCAGTAGTATTACGTCCGCTGGAAACACCATATATTTT,CASSITSAGNTIYF
-,-,TRBV9,TRBJ1-6,14,TGTGCCAGCAGCGTGGGGCAGGTTAATTCACCCCTCCACTTT,CASSVGQVNSPLHF